The T cell receptor (beta chain) under discussion was sequenced for a study of blood T cell repertoires in COVID-19. Per the authors' pipeline: The assay estimated nucleated cells by amplifying reference gene primers. The data were produced by immunoSEQ multiplex PCR, yet TCRdb's version contains in-frame clones alone and is incomplete. Clonal size and the V and J genes are those of that table, whereas D and trimming came from the DNA. Altogether tens of thousands of clones are present, approximately 90% being singletons, with the ten largest covering 4.8%. Between the trimmed V and J ends, which lost 1 base and 1 base, there was a span of 17 bases. This CDR3 is built from 18 residues. Germline V gene sequence: CDR1 SGHVS, CDR2 FNYEAQ.

The V gene is TRBV7-6, the J gene TRBJ2-1; maybe TRBD2 (6 bases). The sequencing sample was made of peripheral blood. The TCR comes from a woman over 75 with active COVID-19. CDR3 DNA sequence: TGTGCCAGCAGCTTAGGAGGGACTTTGCTTAGATCCTACAATGAGCAGTTCTTC. Translated, it gives CASSLGGTLLRSYNEQFF. Drawing the rest from reference TRBV7-6 and TRBJ2-1, the complete variable domain is GAGVSQSPRYKVTKRGQDVALRCDPISGHVSLYWYRQALGQGPEFLTYFNYEAQQDKSGLPNDRFSAERPEGSISTLTIQRTEQRDSAMYRCASSLGGTLLRSYNEQFFGPGTRLTVL.